What follows are 28 T cell receptor beta chains derived from one specimen sequenced in a study of CD8 T cells in ankylosing spondylitis (dated by TCRdb to 2016 to 2017). Libraries were constructed by 5' RACE. Sequencing was performed on an Illumina HiSeq 2500. TCRdb ran its own pipeline on the public reads, namely fastp trimming at Q25 and MiXCR clone calling, and kept in-frame beta chains. Each CDR3 protein appears once, grouped with its most common genes and DNA. Counted in this sample were around 130,000 distinct CDR3 sequences; roughly 7.3% of them appeared once. The ten largest clones take up roughly an eighth of the sample. What was sequenced was blood, either unsorted or a sorted T cell fraction (not recorded which). All receptors derive from a male donor with ankylosing spondylitis or in good health (not recorded which).

This clonotype was observed many times. This chain connects TRBV28 to TRBJ2-5; D might be TRBD2 (5 bases). This CDR3 has 14 amino acids. The V and J ends lost 7 bases and 2 bases respectively, with 14 bases between them. Germline V gene data show CDR1 as MDHEN and CDR2 as SYDVKM. Here the CDR3 DNA reads TGTGCCAGCAACGCTAGGACTGGACAAGAGACCCAGTACTTC. Protein: CASNARTGQETQYF. Filled out from reference TRBV28 and TRBJ2-5, the complete variable domain reads DVKVTQSSRYLVKRTGEKVFLECVQDMDHENMFWYRQDPGLGLRLIYFSYDVKMKEKGDIPEGYSVSREKKERFSLILESASTNQTSMYLCASNARTGQETQYFGPGTRLLVL.

This clonotype was recorded at least ten times. The CDR3 loop reads CASSQVWSRGLDTIYF. CDR3 nucleotides: TGCGCCAGCAGCCAAGTGTGGTCCAGGGGATTGGACACCATATATTTT. The rearrangement links TRBV4-1 to TRBJ1-3, with a weak D call TRBD1 (6 bases). The germline V gene encodes CDR1 MGHRA and CDR2 YSYEKL. The CDR3 contains 16 residues. Between the trimmed V and J ends, which lost 1 base and 8 bases, there was a span of 18 bases.

The chain combines TRBV20-1 with TRBJ2-7; 9 nucleotides match TRBD1. J was trimmed by 1 base and V by 4 bases; bases with no gene match: 5. Germline loops: CDR1 DFQATT, CDR2 SNEGSKA (reference sequence). The CDR3 sequence is 14 residues long. The CDR3 protein is CSAKSGTGSYEQYF. The CDR3 DNA sequence: TGCAGTGCTAAGTCCGGGACAGGGTCCTACGAGCAGTACTTC.

This clonotype was found many times. The chain combines TRBV18 with TRBJ2-3; D may be TRBD2 (5 bases). This CDR3 region has 17 residues. Germline-derived CDR1 and CDR2 are KGHSH and LQKENI. V shed 2 bases and J shed 5 bases, with 20 bases lying between them. The DNA for the CDR3 is TGTGCCAGCTCACCATCTCAAAGCGGTAGCTTCGGAGATACGCAGTATTTT. Protein sequence: CASSPSQSGSFGDTQYF.

This clonotype was seen at least ten times. The rearrangement links TRBV9 to TRBJ2-1; TRBD1 matches at 8 bases. J was trimmed by 8 bases and V by 4 bases; bases with no gene match: 11. The CDR3 is 15 residues long. The germline CDR1 and CDR2 sequences are SGDLS and YYNGEE. The DNA of the CDR3 is TGTGCCAGCAGCTTACGACCAGGACAGGGCGATGAGCAGTTCTTC. It is translated as CASSLRPGQGDEQFF.

About this clonotype: A read error may explain this, as a much larger clone is one base away. CDR3 amino acids: CSSSPQGQGDRNSPLHF. DNA of the CDR3: TGTTCCAGCAGTCCTCAAGGACAGGGGGATAGAAATTCACCCCTCCACTTT. The gene calls are TRBV27 and TRBJ1-6; TRBD1 matches 10 bases. This CDR3 contains 17 residues. CDR1 is MNHEY and CDR2 is SMNVEV in the germline V gene (reference sequence).

In this sample, this clonotype turned up many times. The chain uses TRBV30 and TRBJ2-1; weak D call: TRBD2 (5 bases). Trimming removed 5 bases at V and 9 bases at J, with 11 bases between. From germline, CDR1 is GTSNPN and CDR2 SVGIG (reference sequence). This CDR3 region has 11 residues. The CDR3 region has the DNA TGTGCCTGGGGATTAGCGCCTGAGCAGTTCTTC. Protein sequence: CAWGLAPEQFF. Complete variable domain (other parts from reference TRBV30 and TRBJ2-1): SQTIHQWPATLVQPVGSPLSLECTVEGTSNPNLYWYRQAAGRGLQLLFYSVGIGQISSEVPQNLSASRPQDRQFILSSKKLLLSDSGFYLCAWGLAPEQFFGPGTRLTVL.

There are many counts of this clonotype. The rearrangement uses TRBV5-1 and TRBJ1-1; tentatively, D is TRBD1 (5 bases). This CDR3 region has 19 residues. V gave up 0 bases and J gave up 3 bases, with 24 bases separating them. Germline assignment: CDR1 SGHRS and CDR2 YFSETQ. CDR3: CASSLADGSFGARHTEAFF. CDR3 DNA sequence: TGCGCCAGCAGCTTGGCCGACGGCTCGTTCGGGGCCAGGCACACTGAAGCTTTCTTT.

The J gene is TRBJ2-5, the V gene TRBV12-3 or TRBV12-4; 7 bases match TRBD2. The CDR3 extends over 14 amino acids. V lost 3 bases to trimming and J lost 4 bases; unmatched junction nucleotides: 5. Here the CDR3 reads CASSFGGSRETQYF. The CDR3 DNA reads TGTGCCAGCAGTTTTGGCGGGAGTCGAGAGACCCAGTACTTC.

This clonotype was seen at least ten times. The chain has TRBV20-1 and TRBJ2-1; D is undetermined. The CDR3 consists of 11 residues. Germline V gene sequence: CDR1 DFQATT, CDR2 SNEGSKA (reference sequence). The V end was cut by 6 bases, the J end by 11 bases, with 14 bases between. The CDR3 region is CSAFEVLKQFF. The CDR3 bases are TGCAGTGCGTTCGAGGTACTGAAGCAGTTCTTC.

This clonotype was detected ten times or more. The V call is TRBV20-1, the J call TRBJ1-6, with D unclear. V was shortened by 2 bases and J by 5 bases, with 1 base between the two germline ends. Germline CDR1 reads DFQATT; CDR2 reads SNEGSKA (reference sequence). The CDR3 length is 11 residues. The CDR3 bases are TGCAGTGCTAGAAATAATTCACCCCTCCACTTT. Translation gives CSARNNSPLHF.

There are many counts of this clonotype. This rearrangement joins TRBV5-5 to TRBJ2-5, with 8 bases matching TRBD1. The germline CDR1 and CDR2 sequences are SGHKS and YYEKEE (reference sequence). V was clipped by 2 bases and J by 2 bases; unmatched bases: 2. This CDR3 spans 14 amino acids. This chain's CDR3 is CASSFGDRQETQYF. The CDR3 nucleotides are TGTGCCAGCAGCTTTGGGGACAGGCAAGAGACCCAGTACTTC. Full variable domain (missing parts from reference TRBV5-5 and TRBJ2-5): DAGVTQSPTHLIKTRGQQVTLRCSPISGHKSVSWYQQVLGQGPQFIFQYYEKEERGRGNFPDRFSARQFPNYSSELNVNALLLGDSALYLCASSFGDRQETQYFGPGTRLLVL.

Many counts were recorded for this clonotype. The V and J genes are TRBV7-2 and TRBJ1-2; possibly TRBD1 for D (6 bases). The CDR3 is 14 amino acids. Germline V CDR1 and CDR2: SGHTA, FQGNSA. The V gene lost 5 bases and the J gene lost 1 base, with 11 bases spanning the gap. The CDR3 bases are TGTGCCAGCAGCCGGCAGGGGATTAACTATGGCTACACCTTC. It is translated as CASSRQGINYGYTF.

This clonotype was counted ten times or more. V usage is TRBV12-3 or TRBV12-4 and J usage is TRBJ1-2; TRBD1 matches at 12 bases. The CDR3 has 17 amino acids. The trim removed 6 bases at V and 3 bases at J, leaving 11 bases unmatched. CDR3 nucleotide sequence: TGTGCCAGCAGCCCACTAGCCGGGACAGGGGGCGACTATGGCTACACCTTC. Protein sequence: CASSPLAGTGGDYGYTF.

This clonotype showed up many times. The chain carries TRBV5-1 and TRBJ2-5; 8 bases are shared with TRBD1. This CDR3 spans 16 amino acids. The V gene end was trimmed by 0 bases and the J gene end by 5 bases; junction bases not matched to a gene: 9. In germline, CDR1 is SGHRS, CDR2 YFSETQ. This CDR3 is CASSLGLVQGVETQYF. The CDR3 nucleotides read TGCGCCAGCAGCTTGGGTTTAGTACAGGGGGTCGAGACCCAGTACTTC.

With regard to this clonotype: At one end, the junction sequence differs from germline, possibly due to a read error. This rearrangement joins TRBV29-1 to TRBJ2-6; a weak D match, TRBD1 (5 bases). The CDR3 extends over 15 amino acids. The germline V gene encodes CDR1 SQVTM and CDR2 ANQGSEA. The DNA of the CDR3 is TGCGGCGTTGGGGCAGGCCGCTCTGGGGCCAACGTCCTGACTTTC. As protein: CGVGAGRSGANVLTF.

This clonotype was counted many times. The gene calls are TRBV7-3 and TRBJ1-1; possibly TRBD1 for D (5 bases). Trimming removed 3 bases at V and 1 base at J, with 15 bases between. CDR3 length: 16 residues. Germline loops: CDR1 SGHTA, CDR2 FQGTGA. CDR3 DNA sequence: TGTGCCAGCAGCTTGATCCCGGGACTAAGGAACACTGAAGCTTTCTTT. Its protein product is CASSLIPGLRNTEAFF.

This clonotype was recorded once. Without the conserved terminal phenylalanine or tryptophan, this CDR3 likely stems from a read error. The rearrangement links TRBV12-3 or TRBV12-4 to TRBJ1-2; tentatively, D is TRBD1 (5 bases). The CDR3 totals 14 residues. V gave up 6 bases and J gave up 4 bases, with 15 bases separating them. The CDR3 DNA is TGTGCCAGCAGCCCTAGTGGGGGAGGCTATGGCTACACCTAC. The encoded protein is CASSPSGGGYGYTY.

This clonotype showed up many times. This chain uses TRBV5-1 with TRBJ2-2, with D possibly being TRBD1 (6 bases). This CDR3 is 13 amino acids long. Trimming cost V 6 bases and J 5 bases, with 11 bases left between them. Germline V gene data show CDR1 as SGHRS and CDR2 as YFSETQ. The DNA for the CDR3 is TGCGCCAGCACTGGACAGCTTACCGGGGAGCTGTTTTTT. Its protein product is CASTGQLTGELFF.

The table lists this clonotype with many counts. The chain has TRBV7-3 and TRBJ2-5, with TRBD2 matching over 8 bases. The CDR3 contains 15 residues. After removal of 2 bases from V and 4 bases from J, the junction contained 6 bases not matched to a gene. Germline CDR1 reads SGHTA; CDR2 reads FQGTGA. The CDR3 sequence is CASSLSHGGAETQYF. In DNA, the CDR3 is TGTGCCAGCAGCTTATCCCACGGGGGGGCAGAGACCCAGTACTTC.

This clonotype was counted at least ten times. V and J are TRBV10-3 and TRBJ2-7; TRBD2 aligns across 11 bases. The V gene end was trimmed by 6 bases and the J gene end by 5 bases; junction bases not matched to a gene: 9. Germline loops: CDR1 ENHRY, CDR2 SYGVKD. This CDR3 has 15 residues. The CDR3 protein is CAIRSTSGSSHEQYF. DNA of the CDR3: TGTGCCATCAGATCCACTAGCGGGAGTTCCCACGAGCAGTACTTC.

About this clonotype: A much larger clone lies a single base off, so this may be a read error. The V call is TRBV7-2, the J call TRBJ2-7, with 11 positions matching TRBD2. This CDR3 comprises 15 residues. Germline CDR1 is SGHTA and CDR2 is FQGNSA. J was trimmed by 7 bases and V by 0 bases; bases with no gene match: 5. CDR3 sequence: CASSLALAGGQEQYF. Written as DNA, the CDR3 is TGTGCCAGCAGCTTAGCGCTAGCGGGAGGACAGGAGCAGTACTTC.

The table lists this clonotype with many counts. This sequence joins TRBV7-2 and TRBJ2-2; D not certain. Trimming stripped 5 bases from V and 2 bases from J, with 9 bases between. This CDR3 region has 14 residues. Germline lookup yields CDR1 SGHTA and CDR2 FQGNSA. The CDR3 loop is CASSLQINTGELFF. CDR3 in DNA: TGTGCCAGCAGCCTACAAATCAACACCGGGGAGCTGTTTTTT.

The table lists this clonotype with many counts. The chain couples TRBV15 to TRBJ1-1, with a tentative D call TRBD1 (5 bases). The V gene's germline CDR1 is LNHNV and CDR2 YYDKDF (reference sequence). This CDR3 contains 16 residues. Trimming pared 5 bases from V and 0 bases from J, leaving 16 bases between. The CDR3 is CATSGGDGLLNTEAFF. The CDR3 DNA sequence: TGTGCCACCAGCGGGGGTGACGGCCTACTGAACACTGAAGCTTTCTTT.

This clonotype was counted many times. J is TRBJ1-4 and V is TRBV25-1; D not certain. V lost 0 bases, J lost 6 bases, and 11 bases lay in between. From germline, CDR1 is MGHDK and CDR2 SYGVNS. This CDR3 comprises 15 residues. The CDR3 DNA reads TGTGCCAGCAGTGAATACGAGGCAGAGGATGAAAAACTGTTTTTT. This encodes CASSEYEAEDEKLFF.

This clonotype was counted at least ten times. The CDR3 region has the DNA TGTGCCAGCAGATCCGGGACAGGGGTCTACGAGCAGTACTTC. It codes for CASRSGTGVYEQYF. V is TRBV6-2 or TRBV6-3 and J is TRBJ2-7; TRBD1 aligns across 10 bases. Per germline, CDR1 MNHEY and CDR2 SVGEGT. Trimming took 6 bases from V and 3 from J; bases not matched to a gene: 5. The CDR3 extends over 14 amino acids.

This clonotype has ten or more counts. The chain couples TRBV3-1 to TRBJ1-5; maybe TRBD1 (6 bases). Germline V gene sequence: CDR1 LGHDT, CDR2 YNNKEL (reference sequence). This CDR3 contains 14 residues. V lost 4 bases and J lost 3, with 10 bases in between. DNA of the CDR3: TGTGCCAGCAGCCTGGGACACTTCAATCAGCCCCAGCATTTT. Its protein product is CASSLGHFNQPQHF.

This clonotype was recorded many times. The chain employs TRBV5-1 and TRBJ2-5, with TRBD1 matching over 7 bases. V dropped 5 bases and J dropped 4; count of bases not matched to a gene: 8. The germline CDR1 and CDR2 sequences are SGHRS and YFSETQ. The CDR3 has 14 amino acids. The CDR3 loop reads CASRQQGLGETQYF. The CDR3 bases are TGCGCCAGCAGACAACAGGGGTTGGGAGAGACCCAGTACTTC.